Following are 5 T cell receptor beta chains from one sample sequenced in a study of blood T cell repertoires in COVID-19. The table came from immunoSEQ multiplex PCR; TCRdb's copy has only in-frame clones and leaves some out. The data contain some 150,000 clones, over 75% of them singletons. Sequencing was carried out using peripheral blood. The receptor set was obtained from a man between 60 and 75 years old with COVID-19, enrolled during active disease.

The gene calls are TRBV7-3 and TRBJ1-1; 8 bases line up with TRBD1. V lost 5 bases to trimming and J lost 2 bases; unmatched junction nucleotides: 7. Per the germline V gene, CDR1 is SGHTA and CDR2 is FQGTGA. The CDR3 spans 15 residues. The CDR3 loop is CASSLGTGGNTEAFF. For the CDR3, the DNA is TGTGCCAGCAGCCTCGGGACAGGCGGTAACACTGAAGCTTTCTTT.

The V and J genes are TRBV4-3 and TRBJ1-1; D unresolved. Germline lookup yields CDR1 LGHNA and CDR2 YSLEER. The V end lost 0 bases, the J end lost 3 bases, and 11 bases lay between the germline ends. The CDR3 totals 15 residues. CDR3 nucleotides: TGCGCCAGCAGCCAAGAGGACGGGGTTTACACTGAAGCTTTCTTT. Translated: CASSQEDGVYTEAFF.

The V gene is TRBV12-3 or TRBV12-4, the J gene TRBJ2-3; D remains ambiguous. The CDR3 sequence is 11 residues long. Trimming shortened V by 6 bases and J by 2 bases, and 3 bases separated the two germline ends. The CDR3, as DNA: TGTGCCAGCAGATACACAGATACGCAGTATTTT. Its translation is CASRYTDTQYF.

The chain combines TRBV18 with TRBJ2-7; 8 bases fit TRBD1. The CDR3 sequence is 15 residues long. Germline CDR1 KGHSH, CDR2 LQKENI. The trim removed 5 bases at V and 3 bases at J, leaving 9 bases unmatched. This chain's CDR3 is CASSTGTGPFYEQYF. DNA of the CDR3: TGTGCCAGCTCAACCGGGACAGGACCGTTCTACGAGCAGTACTTC.

This chain links TRBV18 with TRBJ1-5; a weak D match, TRBD1 (5 bases). This CDR3 region has 14 residues. V lost 3 bases and J 3 bases, leaving 9 bases between the germline ends. CDR1 is KGHSH and CDR2 is LQKENI in the germline V gene. CDR3 loop: CASSPQGNNQPQHF. In nucleotides, the CDR3 is TGTGCCAGCTCACCGCAGGGAAACAATCAGCCCCAGCATTTT. The full variable domain, its missing parts supplied by reference TRBV18 and TRBJ1-5, is NAGVMQNPRHLVRRRGQEARLRCSPMKGHSHVYWYRQLPEEGLKFMVYLQKENIIDESGMPKERFSAEFPKEGPSILRIQQVVRGDSAAYFCASSPQGNNQPQHFGDGTRLSIL.